Listed here are 5 T cell receptor beta chains from one sample, sequenced in a study of spatial heterogeneity in lung cancer. MiXCR, run by TCRdb on the 5' RACE reads, gives a single entry per CDR3 protein. The profile shows around 87,000 distinct CDR3 sequences, approximately 12% of them singletons. The time point was: sample taken at primary tumor resection. Specimen: PBMCs, collected at surgery. The receptors shown here come from a male donor with early-stage non-small cell lung cancer.

In the case of this clonotype: Germline and junction disagree at one end, which may indicate a read error. The chain links TRBV7-7 to TRBJ2-3; 10 bases line up with TRBD2. This CDR3 spans 15 amino acids. In germline, CDR1 is SSHAT, CDR2 FNYEAQ (reference sequence). CDR3: CASSSSGRATDTQYF. The CDR3 DNA follows: TGTGCTAGCAGTTCGAGCGGGAGGGCGACAGATACGCAGTATTTT.

V usage is TRBV9 and J usage is TRBJ2-2; D ambiguous. The V end lost 5 bases, the J end lost 1 base, and 6 bases lay between the germline ends. The germline V gene has CDR1 SGDLS and CDR2 YYNGEE. The CDR3 has 13 amino acids. The CDR3 is CASRDENTGELFF. The CDR3 DNA reads TGTGCCAGCAGGGACGAGAACACCGGGGAGCTGTTTTTT. Combining the CDR3 with reference TRBV9 and TRBJ2-2 gives the whole variable domain DSGVTQTPKHLITATGQRVTLRCSPRSGDLSVYWYQQSLDQGLQFLIQYYNGEERAKGNILERFSAQQFPDLHSELNLSSLELGDSALYFCASRDENTGELFFGEGSRLTVL.

CDR3 sequence (DNA): TGTGCCAGCAGCTTACAGGCAGGCGGTTCCTACAATGAGCAGTTCTTC. It translates to CASSLQAGGSYNEQFF. This sequence joins TRBV7-2 and TRBJ2-1; D uncertain. Trimming pared 2 bases from V and 1 base from J, leaving 12 bases between. The CDR3 consists of 16 residues. Germline V gene data show CDR1 as SGHTA and CDR2 as FQGNSA.

The chain is built from TRBV7-2 and TRBJ2-3; D is ambiguous. The germline gives CDR1 SGHTA, CDR2 FQGNSA. The CDR3 runs 14 residues. Trimming removed 8 bases from V and 2 bases from J, with 14 bases in between. CDR3: CASGENLNTDTQYF. CDR3 coding DNA: TGTGCCAGCGGCGAAAACTTAAACACAGATACGCAGTATTTT.

This clonotype was seen a handful of times. The rearrangement uses TRBV20-1 and TRBJ2-2, with TRBD2 identical over 11 bases. The CDR3 contains 17 residues. V lost 1 base, J lost 1 base, and 5 bases stayed unmatched. Germline V lookup: CDR1 DFQATT, CDR2 SNEGSKA (reference sequence). DNA of the CDR3: TGCAGTGCTAGAGGACTAGCGGGATTCTGGAACACCGGGGAGCTGTTTTTT. Translated, it gives CSARGLAGFWNTGELFF.